This T cell receptor (beta chain) was sequenced for a study of graft-versus-host responses after intestinal transplantation. The CDR3 has 18 residues. Germline assignment: CDR1 SGHRS and CDR2 YFSETQ. V gave up 5 bases and J gave up 1 base; unmatched junction bases: 7. Measured with immunoSEQ multiplex PCR; TCRdb has only the in-frame clones, and not every one. The sample shows 15,000 or so clones, about 90% of them seen only once. The sequence derives from a human patient who received an intestinal transplant, so some T cells may come from the graft donor. The V call is TRBV5-1, the J call TRBJ2-1; 15 nucleotides agree with TRBD2. Source: PBMCs, taken 110 days after intestinal transplant. Here the CDR3 reads CASSTGTSGRLSYNEQFF. Here the CDR3 DNA reads TGCGCCAGCAGTACCGGGACTAGCGGGAGGTTATCCTACAATGAGCAGTTCTTC.